Described below is a single T cell receptor beta chain sequence and its context. The target antigen is unknown. This specimen belongs to a study of vaccination and CD4 T cells after COVID-19. Study-wide background: Between diagnosis and the drawing of post-COVID samples lay a median roughly 94 days (range 35 to 161). Overlapping spike peptides from SARS-CoV-2, HCoV-NL63, HCoV-OC43 and HCoV-229E served to stimulate the cells.

Germline CDR1 MNHNS, CDR2 SASEGT. The V gene end was trimmed by 6 bases and the J gene end by 6 bases; junction bases not matched to a gene: 13. The CDR3 is 15 amino acids. Sequencing of cultured CD4+ T cell DNA used the Oncomine TCR Beta short-read assay. MiXCR, run by TCRdb on the PCR reads, gives a single entry per CDR3 protein. The top ten clones hold roughly 15% of a sample with about 18,000 distinct CDR3 sequences, 25% to 30% of them seen once. Treatment denoted: approximately nine-day PBMC culture with coronavirus spike peptide pools or control peptides (ViraFEST assay). J is TRBJ2-7 and V is TRBV6-1; 8 bases align to TRBD2. This sequence was found in a human donor with COVID-19. What was sequenced was cultured CD4+ T cells from blood. The CDR3 DNA sequence: TGTGCCAGCAGGATACCGGGGACCAGCGGGGGCGAGCAGTACTTC. Translation gives CASRIPGTSGGEQYF.